This TCR beta chain was identified in a study of post-analysis software for immune sequencing data (dated by TCRdb to 2013 to 2016). Some background on the complete study: Disease courses on record covered relapsing-remitting, secondary progressive and progressive-relapsing multiple sclerosis, though some patients had no subtype annotation. A subset of samples was prepared in parallel using single-end sample barcoding, then pooled and co-amplified after Illumina adapter ligation. The patient repertoires were set against 10 or so previously published healthy control repertoires from donors whose ages ranged from roughly 6 to 27 years. The paper as a whole reports these results and caveats: When samples were clustered directly using the F measure, samples prepared in the same batch co-clustered strongly, which prompted a batch-effect correction. Significantly lower normalized Chao1 diversity was found in multiple sclerosis patients than in controls, suggesting substantial peripheral T-cell clonal expansion. Patients showed significantly higher frequencies than controls for a handful of TRBV segments, among them TRBV5-6, TRBV5-1 and TRBV20-1. The multiple sclerosis patient group was slightly younger than the control group.

The library was produced with PCR. Reads for this sample came from an Illumina HiSeq 2500. To reduce PCR and sequencing biases, unique molecular identifiers were incorporated into the TCR beta cDNA libraries. Every 1 to 10 million input T cells yielded approximately 500,000 cDNA molecules, meaning each molecule approximated one T cell. The patient libraries were prepared and sequenced using the same protocol as the earlier healthy control dataset. Samples belonging to the same batch were prepared together, multiplexed and sequenced on a shared HiSeq lane. The paper's processing steps were these. Raw barcoded reads were processed with MIGEC, discarding single-read molecular identifier groups before consensus assembly and CDR3 extraction. Clonotype tables were post-analysed with VDJtools, and diversity was normalized by down-sampling all datasets to the smallest sample size. Repertoire overlap clustering matched CDR3 amino acid but not nucleotide sequences to correct batch-related cross-sample contamination. TCRdb reprocessing: public reads trimmed at Q25 with fastp, clones called with MiXCR, in-frame beta chains kept. All rows with the same CDR3 protein become a single entry with the most common DNA and genes. It is TCRdb's table, rather than the study itself, that gives the V and J calls and clone size. Counted in this sample were about 680,000 distinct CDR3 sequences; roughly three fifths of them appeared once. The ten largest account for about 11% of the sample.

V and J are truncated by 6 bases and 10 bases respectively, leaving an intervening sequence of 18 bases. Measured from the cysteine to the phenylalanine, the CDR3 is 12 residues long. Only the CDR3 part of the read is kept: 36 bases, read in frame from the first base. Reading the germline V gene gives CDR1 SQVTM and CDR2 ANQGSEA. To demonstrate the VDJtools post-analysis software, the study profiled TCR beta repertoires from the peripheral blood of about 13 young patients with multiple sclerosis. The multiple sclerosis patients were children and adolescents between roughly 6 and 16 years of age. As to this clonotype: Its antigen specificity is not known. Base-call qualities are not available, and no considerably larger clone is one nucleotide away.

Specimen: blood. This TCR was recovered from a girl aged 2-10 years with multiple sclerosis. The V and J segments used are TRBV29-1 and TRBJ1-1, with TRBD1 tentatively as D gene (6 bases match). The base sequence is TGCAGCGTAGGACATCCCGGGACACCAGCTTTCTTT. This encodes CSVGHPGTPAFF.